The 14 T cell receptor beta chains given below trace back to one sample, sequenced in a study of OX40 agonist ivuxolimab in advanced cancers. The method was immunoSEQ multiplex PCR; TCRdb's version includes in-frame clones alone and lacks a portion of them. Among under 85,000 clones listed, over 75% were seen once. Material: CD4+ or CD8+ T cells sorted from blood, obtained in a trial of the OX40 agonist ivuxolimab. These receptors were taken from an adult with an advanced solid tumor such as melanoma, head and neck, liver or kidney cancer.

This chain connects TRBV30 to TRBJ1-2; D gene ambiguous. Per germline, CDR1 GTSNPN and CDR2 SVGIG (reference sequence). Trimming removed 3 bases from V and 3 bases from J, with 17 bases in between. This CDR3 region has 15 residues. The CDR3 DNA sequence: TGTGCCTGGAGCGACCCCCTCCAAGGCTACTATGGCTACACCTTC. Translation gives CAWSDPLQGYYGYTF. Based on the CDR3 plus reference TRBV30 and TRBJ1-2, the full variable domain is SQTIHQWPATLVQPVGSPLSLECTVEGTSNPNLYWYRQAAGRGLQLLFYSVGIGQISSEVPQNLSASRPQDRQFILSSKKLLLSDSGFYLCAWSDPLQGYYGYTFGSGTRLTVV.

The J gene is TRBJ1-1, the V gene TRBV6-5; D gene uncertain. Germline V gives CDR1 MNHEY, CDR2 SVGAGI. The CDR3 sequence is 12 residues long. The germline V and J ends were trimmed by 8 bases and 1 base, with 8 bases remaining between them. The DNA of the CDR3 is TGTGCCAGCCGGCGGGCGAACACTGAAGCTTTCTTT. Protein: CASRRANTEAFF.

The CDR3 loop reads CASSLAGGYEQYF. CDR3 coding DNA: TGTGCCAGCAGCTTAGCGGGAGGCTACGAGCAGTACTTC. This sequence joins TRBV27 and TRBJ2-7; TRBD2 matches at 10 bases. Trimming at V came to 6 bases and at J to 3 bases, leaving 2 bases not matched to a gene. CDR3 length equals 13 residues. Germline V CDR1 and CDR2: MNHEY, SMNVEV (reference sequence).

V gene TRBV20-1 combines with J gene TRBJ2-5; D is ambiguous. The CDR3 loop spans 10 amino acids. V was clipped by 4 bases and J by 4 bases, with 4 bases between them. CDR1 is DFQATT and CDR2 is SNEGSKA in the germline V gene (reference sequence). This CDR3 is CSAIRETQYF. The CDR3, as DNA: TGCAGTGCTATACGAGAGACCCAGTACTTC.

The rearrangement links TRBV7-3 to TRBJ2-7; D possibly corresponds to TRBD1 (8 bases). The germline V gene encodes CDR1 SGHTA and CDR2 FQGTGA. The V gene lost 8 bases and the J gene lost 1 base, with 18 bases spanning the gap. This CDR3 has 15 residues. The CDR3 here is CASAPGGQGSYEQYF. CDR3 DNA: TGTGCCAGCGCCCCGGGAGGACAGGGTTCCTACGAGCAGTACTTC.

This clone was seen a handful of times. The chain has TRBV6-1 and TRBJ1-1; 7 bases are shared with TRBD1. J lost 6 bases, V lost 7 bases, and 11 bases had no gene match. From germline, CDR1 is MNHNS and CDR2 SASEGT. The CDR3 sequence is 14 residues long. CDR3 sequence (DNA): TGTGCCAGCACCCCAGGGGGGGGCAAAGCTGAAGCTTTCTTT. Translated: CASTPGGGKAEAFF.

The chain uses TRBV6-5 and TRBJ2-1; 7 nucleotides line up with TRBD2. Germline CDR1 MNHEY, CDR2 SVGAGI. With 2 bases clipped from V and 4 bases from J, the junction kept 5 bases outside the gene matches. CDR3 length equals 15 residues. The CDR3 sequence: CASSYRASGYNEQFF. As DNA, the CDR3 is TGTGCCAGCAGTTACAGGGCTAGCGGTTACAATGAGCAGTTCTTC.

The CDR3 DNA reads as TGCGCCAGCAGCGAGGGACAGGGGAACACTGAAGCTTTCTTT. Protein sequence: CASSEGQGNTEAFF. This sequence joins TRBV5-1 and TRBJ1-1; TRBD1 agrees at 9 bases. The V gene end was trimmed by 4 bases and the J gene end by 1 base; junction bases not matched to a gene: 2. The CDR3 is 14 residues long. CDR1 and CDR2 (germline): SGHRS, YFSETQ.

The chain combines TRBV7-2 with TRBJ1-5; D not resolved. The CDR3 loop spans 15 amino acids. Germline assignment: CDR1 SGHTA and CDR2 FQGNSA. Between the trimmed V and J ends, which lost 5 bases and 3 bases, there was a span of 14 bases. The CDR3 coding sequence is TGTGCCAGCAGCCTAGAGGCCGGGGTCAATCAGCCCCAGCATTTT. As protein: CASSLEAGVNQPQHF. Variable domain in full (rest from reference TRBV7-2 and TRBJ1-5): GAGVSQSPSNKVTEKGKDVELRCDPISGHTALYWYRQSLGQGLEFLIYFQGNSAPDKSGLPSDRFSAERTGGSVSTLTIQRTQQEDSAVYLCASSLEAGVNQPQHFGDGTRLSIL.

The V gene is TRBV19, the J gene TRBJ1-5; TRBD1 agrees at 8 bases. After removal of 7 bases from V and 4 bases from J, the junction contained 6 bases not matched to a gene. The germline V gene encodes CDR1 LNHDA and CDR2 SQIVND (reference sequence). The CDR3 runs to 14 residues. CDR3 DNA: TGTGCCAGTATCGCGACAGGGGTTAATCAGCCCCAGCATTTT. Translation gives CASIATGVNQPQHF.

The CDR3 sequence is CASRASGRGASSTEAFF. The CDR3 nucleotides read TGTGCCAGCAGGGCAAGCGGCAGGGGGGCGAGTAGCACTGAAGCTTTCTTT. The chain recombines TRBV25-1 with TRBJ1-1; 7 nucleotides align to TRBD1. The V gene's germline CDR1 is MGHDK and CDR2 SYGVNS. With V trimmed by 6 bases and J by 4 bases, 17 bases remained unmatched. The CDR3 extends over 17 amino acids.

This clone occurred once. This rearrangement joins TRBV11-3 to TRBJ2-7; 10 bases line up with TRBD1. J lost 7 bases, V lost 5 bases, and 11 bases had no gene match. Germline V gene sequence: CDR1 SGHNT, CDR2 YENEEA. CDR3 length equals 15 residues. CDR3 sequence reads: CASSPSGTGEGEQYF. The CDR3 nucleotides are TGTGCCAGCAGCCCATCCGGGACAGGGGAGGGGGAGCAGTACTTC.

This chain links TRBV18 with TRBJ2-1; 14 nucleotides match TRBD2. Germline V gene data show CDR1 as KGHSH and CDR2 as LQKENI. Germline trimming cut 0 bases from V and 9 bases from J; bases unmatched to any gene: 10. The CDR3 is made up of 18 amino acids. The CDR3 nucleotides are TGTGCCAGCTCACCACCGTTCTCAGGGACTAGCGGGAGAGGTGAGCAGTTCTTC. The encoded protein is CASSPPFSGTSGRGEQFF.

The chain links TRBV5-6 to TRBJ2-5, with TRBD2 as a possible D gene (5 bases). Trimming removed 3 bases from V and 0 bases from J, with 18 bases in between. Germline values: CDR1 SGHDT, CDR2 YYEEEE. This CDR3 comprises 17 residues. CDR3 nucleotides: TGTGCCAGCAGCTGGTACGGGGATATGAAGGACCAAGAGACCCAGTACTTC. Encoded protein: CASSWYGDMKDQETQYF.